The clone carrying this T cell receptor (beta chain) was observed a single time. Its target is unknown. J gave up 0 bases and V 3 bases, and 16 bases lay outside the gene matches. CDR3 length: 19 residues. Germline CDR1 MDHEN, CDR2 SYDVKM. This entry comes from a study of cytotoxic CD8 clonotypes in ibrutinib-treated CLL. As for the study in general: Among the patients, about a dozen presented as relapsed/refractory and 15 as treatment-naive; roughly 17 showed unmutated IGHV. Sequencing produced an average of roughly 270,000 productive templates and more than 90,000 productive rearrangements per sample. Study-wide points: Clonality went up at the time of ibrutinib response, stayed stable in sustained remission, and later dropped back toward its baseline level at progression.

Using immunoSEQ multiplex PCR, the repertoire was profiled, and TCRdb retains in-frame clones only, with some absent. The sample carries about 140,000 clones, around 84% recorded once. The chain carries TRBV28 and TRBJ2-7; TRBD1 matches 8 bases. The sequencing used PBMCs, collected after 36 months of ibrutinib treatment. The clonotype originates from a human donor with chronic lymphocytic leukemia. The CDR3 nucleotides are TGTGCCAGCAGTTTCCCCTTCCCTAGACAGGGGCCATCCTCCTACGAGCAGTACTTC. Its translation: CASSFPFPRQGPSSYEQYF.